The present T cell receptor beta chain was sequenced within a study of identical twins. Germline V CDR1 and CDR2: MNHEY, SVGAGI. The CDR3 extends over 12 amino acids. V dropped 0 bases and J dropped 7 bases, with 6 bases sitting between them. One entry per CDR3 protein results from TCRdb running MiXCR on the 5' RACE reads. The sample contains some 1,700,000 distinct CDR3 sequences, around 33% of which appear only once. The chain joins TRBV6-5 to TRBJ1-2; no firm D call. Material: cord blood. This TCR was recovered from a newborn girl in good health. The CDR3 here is CASSYSGFGYTF. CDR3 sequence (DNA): TGTGCCAGCAGTTACTCAGGTTTTGGCTACACCTTC.